The clone carrying this T cell receptor (beta chain) was seen just once. This sample is drawn from a study of blood T cell repertoires in COVID-19. In the study overall: Researchers got acute and convalescent COVID-19 samples from the United States, Italy and Spain. PBMCs, B-cell-depleted T cells, or T cells were the source of the cDNA or gDNA that made up the material.

Original data processing: The authors estimated nucleated cell counts from reference gene primer amplification. TCRdb's copy holds only in-frame clones and misses some; the assay was immunoSEQ multiplex PCR. V and J calls and clone size are those listed in that table; D and trimming were worked out from the DNA. Of about 110,000 clones listed, around three quarters are singletons. The CDR3 contains 15 residues. Per the germline V gene, CDR1 is SGHAT and CDR2 is FQNNGV. V was trimmed by 5 bases and J by 1 base, leaving 14 bases between them. The J gene is TRBJ2-5, the V gene TRBV11-2; perhaps TRBD1 as D (6 bases). The clonotype was recovered from a human donor in a cohort sampled during active or convalescent COVID-19. The sequenced sample consisted of peripheral blood. CDR3 in amino acids: CASSGGLAPQETQYF. DNA for the CDR3: TGTGCCAGCAGCGGGGGCCTTGCCCCCCAAGAGACCCAGTACTTC.